This TCR beta chain comes out of a study of OX40 agonist ivuxolimab in advanced cancers. Study in general: Those enrolled were about 82% male, with a mean age of approximately 60 years and ages from roughly 20 to 90. Partial responses were achieved by three patients, of whom one had hepatocellular carcinoma and two had cutaneous melanoma. Study-wide findings and caveats: At 0.1 to 3.0 mg/kg, CD4+ and CD8+ blood T cells expanded clonally by week 6. Still undetermined is the antigen specificity of the expanded peripheral T cells.

The assay was immunoSEQ multiplex PCR, and TCRdb's table has in-frame clones only and misses some. The repertoire includes 60,000 to 80,000 clones, 80% to 95% of them detected once, and 0.44% sits in the top ten. With respect to this clone: The antigen remains undetermined.

The CDR3 extends over 14 amino acids. The V gene lost 1 base and the J gene lost 0 bases, with 7 bases spanning the gap. CDR1 and CDR2 (germline): SGHKS, YYEKEE (reference sequence). This receptor was obtained from an adult with an advanced solid tumor such as melanoma, head and neck, liver or kidney cancer. The specimen was CD4+ or CD8+ T cells sorted from blood, collected in a trial of the OX40 agonist ivuxolimab. This chain uses TRBV5-5 with TRBJ1-2, with a weak D call TRBD1 (5 bases). The CDR3 loop is CASSLTTANYGYTF. CDR3 nucleotides: TGTGCCAGCAGCTTGACGACAGCTAACTATGGCTACACCTTC.